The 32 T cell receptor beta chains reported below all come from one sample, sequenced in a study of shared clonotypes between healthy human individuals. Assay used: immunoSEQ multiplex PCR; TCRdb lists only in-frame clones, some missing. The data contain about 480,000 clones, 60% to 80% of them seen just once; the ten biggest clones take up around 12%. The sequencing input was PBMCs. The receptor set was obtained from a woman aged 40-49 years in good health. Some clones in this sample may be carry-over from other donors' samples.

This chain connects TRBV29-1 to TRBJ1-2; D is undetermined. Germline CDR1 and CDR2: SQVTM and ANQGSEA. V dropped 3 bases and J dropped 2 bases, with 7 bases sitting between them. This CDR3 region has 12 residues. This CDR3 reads CSVEGRNYGYTF. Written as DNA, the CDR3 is TGCAGCGTTGAGGGCAGAAACTATGGCTACACCTTC.

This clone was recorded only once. CDR3 in amino acids: CASSMGTGNQETQYF. CDR3 nucleotide sequence: TGTGCCAGTAGTATGGGGACAGGGAATCAAGAGACCCAGTACTTC. The genes are TRBV19 and TRBJ2-5; 9 nucleotides line up with TRBD1. V shed 3 bases, J shed 2 bases, and the junction held 4 bases outside the gene matches. Germline V gene data show CDR1 as LNHDA and CDR2 as SQIVND (reference sequence). The CDR3 consists of 15 residues.

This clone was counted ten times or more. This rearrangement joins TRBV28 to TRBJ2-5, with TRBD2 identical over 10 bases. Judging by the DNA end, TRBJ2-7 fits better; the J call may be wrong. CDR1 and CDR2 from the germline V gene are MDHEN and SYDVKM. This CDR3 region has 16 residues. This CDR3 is CASSLERTSGYYEQYF. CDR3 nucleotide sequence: TGTGCCAGCAGTTTAGAACGGACTAGCGGATACTACGAGCAGTACTTC.

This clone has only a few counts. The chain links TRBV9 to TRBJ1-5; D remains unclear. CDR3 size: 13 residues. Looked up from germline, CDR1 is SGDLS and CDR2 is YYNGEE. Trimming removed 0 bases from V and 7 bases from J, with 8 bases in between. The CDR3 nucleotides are TGTGCCAGCAGCGTAGACAGTCACCAGCCCCAGCATTTT. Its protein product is CASSVDSHQPQHF. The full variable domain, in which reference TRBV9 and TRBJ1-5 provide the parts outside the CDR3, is DSGVTQTPKHLITATGQRVTLRCSPRSGDLSVYWYQQSLDQGLQFLIQYYNGEERAKGNILERFSAQQFPDLHSELNLSSLELGDSALYFCASSVDSHQPQHFGDGTRLSIL.

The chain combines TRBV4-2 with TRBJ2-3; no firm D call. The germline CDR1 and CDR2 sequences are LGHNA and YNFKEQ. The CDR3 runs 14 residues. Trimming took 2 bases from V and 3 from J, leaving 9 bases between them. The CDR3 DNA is TGTGCCAGCAGCCAAAACCCCCAGACAGATACGCAGTATTTT. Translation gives CASSQNPQTDTQYF.

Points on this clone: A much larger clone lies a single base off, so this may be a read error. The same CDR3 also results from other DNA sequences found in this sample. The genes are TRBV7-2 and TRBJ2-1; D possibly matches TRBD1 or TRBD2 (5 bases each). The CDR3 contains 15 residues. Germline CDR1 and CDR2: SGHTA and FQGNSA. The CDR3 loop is CASSLGTGSYNEQFF. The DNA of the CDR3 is TGTGCCAGCAGTTTAGGGACGGGGTCGTACAATGAGCAGTTCTTC.

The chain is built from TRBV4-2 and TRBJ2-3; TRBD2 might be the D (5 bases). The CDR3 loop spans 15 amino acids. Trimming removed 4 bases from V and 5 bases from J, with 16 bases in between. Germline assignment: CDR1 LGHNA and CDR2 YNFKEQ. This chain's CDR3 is CASSPRASTRDTQYF. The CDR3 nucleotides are TGTGCCAGCAGCCCGAGGGCCTCAACCAGAGATACGCAGTATTTT.

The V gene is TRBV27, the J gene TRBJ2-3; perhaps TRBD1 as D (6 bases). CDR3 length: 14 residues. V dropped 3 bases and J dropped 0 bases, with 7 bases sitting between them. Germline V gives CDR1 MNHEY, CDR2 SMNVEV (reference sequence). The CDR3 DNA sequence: TGTGCCAGCAGTTTGGGGGCCAGCACAGATACGCAGTATTTT. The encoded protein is CASSLGASTDTQYF.

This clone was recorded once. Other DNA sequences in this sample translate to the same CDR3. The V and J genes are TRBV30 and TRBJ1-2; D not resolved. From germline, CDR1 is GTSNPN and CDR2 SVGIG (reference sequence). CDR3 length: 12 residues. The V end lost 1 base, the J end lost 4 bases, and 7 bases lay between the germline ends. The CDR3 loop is CAWSAGSYGYTF. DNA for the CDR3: TGTGCCTGGAGTGCGGGCAGCTATGGCTACACCTTC.

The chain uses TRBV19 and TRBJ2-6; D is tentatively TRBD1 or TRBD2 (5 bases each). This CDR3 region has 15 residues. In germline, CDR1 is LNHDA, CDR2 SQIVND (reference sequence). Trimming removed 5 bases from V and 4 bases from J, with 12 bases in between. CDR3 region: CASSPGAEGANVLTF. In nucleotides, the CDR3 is TGTGCCAGTAGTCCCGGGGCGGAAGGGGCCAACGTCCTGACTTTC.

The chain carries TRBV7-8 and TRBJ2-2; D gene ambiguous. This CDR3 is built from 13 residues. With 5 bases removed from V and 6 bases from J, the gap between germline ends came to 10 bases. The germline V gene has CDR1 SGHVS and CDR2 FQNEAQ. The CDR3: CASSPRTPGELFF. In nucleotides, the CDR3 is TGTGCCAGCAGCCCGAGGACCCCCGGGGAGCTGTTTTTT.

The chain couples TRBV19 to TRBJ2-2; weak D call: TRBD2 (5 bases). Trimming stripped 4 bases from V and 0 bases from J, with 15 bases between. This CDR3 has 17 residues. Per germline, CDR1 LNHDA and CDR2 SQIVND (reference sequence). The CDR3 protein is CASSTVTGLANTGELFF. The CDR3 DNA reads TGTGCCAGTAGTACCGTAACTGGACTCGCGAACACCGGGGAGCTGTTTTTT.

In DNA form, the CDR3 reads TGCGCCAGCAGCCCCTGGGGCAATGAGCAGTTCTTC. It is translated as CASSPWGNEQFF. The genes are TRBV5-1 and TRBJ2-1; D unclear. Germline V lookup: CDR1 SGHRS, CDR2 YFSETQ. The CDR3 loop spans 12 amino acids. V was clipped by 4 bases and J by 6 bases, with 8 bases between them.

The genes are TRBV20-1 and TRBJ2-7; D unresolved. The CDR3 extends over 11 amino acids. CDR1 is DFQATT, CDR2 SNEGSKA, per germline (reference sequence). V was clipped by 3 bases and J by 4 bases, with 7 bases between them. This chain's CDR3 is CSARPTYEQYF. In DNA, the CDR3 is TGCAGTGCTAGGCCCACATACGAGCAGTACTTC.

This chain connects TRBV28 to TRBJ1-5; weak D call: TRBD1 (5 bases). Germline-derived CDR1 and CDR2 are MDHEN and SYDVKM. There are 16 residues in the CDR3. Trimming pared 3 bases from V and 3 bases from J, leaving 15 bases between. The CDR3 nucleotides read TGTGCCAGCAGTTTTATACGGACATCGTCCAATCAGCCCCAGCATTTT. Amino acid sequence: CASSFIRTSSNQPQHF.

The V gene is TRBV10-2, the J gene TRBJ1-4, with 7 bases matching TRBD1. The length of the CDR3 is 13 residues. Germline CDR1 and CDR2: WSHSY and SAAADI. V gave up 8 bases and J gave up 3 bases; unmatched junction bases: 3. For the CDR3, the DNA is TGCGCCAGCGGGGGACAGTCTAATGAAAAACTGTTTTTT. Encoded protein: CASGGQSNEKLFF.

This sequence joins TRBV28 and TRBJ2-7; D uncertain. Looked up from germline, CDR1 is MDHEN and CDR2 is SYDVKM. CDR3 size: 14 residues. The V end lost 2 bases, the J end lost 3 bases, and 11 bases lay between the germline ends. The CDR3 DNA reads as TGTGCCAGCAGTTTAACCCCTCCGGGCTACGAGCAGTACTTC. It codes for CASSLTPPGYEQYF.

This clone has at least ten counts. The CDR3 nucleotides read TGTGCTAGTGGTTCCTCCGACAGGGATTATGGCTACACCTTC. It yields the protein CASGSSDRDYGYTF. The chain is built from TRBV12-5 and TRBJ1-2; TRBD1 matches at 7 bases. Germline V gene data show CDR1 as LGHNT and CDR2 as FRNRAP. The CDR3 covers 14 residues. Germline trimming cut 4 bases from V and 5 bases from J; bases unmatched to any gene: 7. Full variable domain (outside the CDR3, taken from reference TRBV12-5 and TRBJ1-2): DARVTQTPRHKVTEMGQEVTMRCQPILGHNTVFWYRQTMMQGLELLAYFRNRAPLDDSGMPKDRFSAEMPDATLATLKIQPSEPRDSAVYFCASGSSDRDYGYTFGSGTRLTVV.

CDR3 sequence reads: CASSPGTSGDNEQFF. CDR3 nucleotides: TGCGCCAGCAGCCCCGGGACTAGCGGGGACAATGAGCAGTTCTTC. The chain carries TRBV5-1 and TRBJ2-1; 13 bases agree with TRBD2. Germline values: CDR1 SGHRS, CDR2 YFSETQ. Germline trimming cut 4 bases from V and 5 bases from J; bases unmatched to any gene: 3. CDR3 size: 15 residues.

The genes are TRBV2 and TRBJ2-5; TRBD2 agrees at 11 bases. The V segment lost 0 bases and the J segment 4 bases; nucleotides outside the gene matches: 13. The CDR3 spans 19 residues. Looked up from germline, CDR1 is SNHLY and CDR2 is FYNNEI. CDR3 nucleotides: TGTGCCAGCAGTGAAGCTTTCTTAGCGGGAGGGCCGGGGCGAGAGACCCAGTACTTC. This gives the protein CASSEAFLAGGPGRETQYF.

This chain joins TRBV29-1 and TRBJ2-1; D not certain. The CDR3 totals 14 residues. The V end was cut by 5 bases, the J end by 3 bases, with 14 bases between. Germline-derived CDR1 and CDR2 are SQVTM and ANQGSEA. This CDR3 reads CSVPYPTDYNEQFF. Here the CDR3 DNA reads TGCAGCGTTCCTTATCCCACTGACTACAATGAGCAGTTCTTC.

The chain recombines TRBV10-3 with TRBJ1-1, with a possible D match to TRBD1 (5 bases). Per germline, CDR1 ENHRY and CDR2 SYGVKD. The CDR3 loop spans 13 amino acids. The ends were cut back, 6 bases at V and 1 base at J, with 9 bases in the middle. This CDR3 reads CAIRVGTNTEAFF. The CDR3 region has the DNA TGTGCCATCAGGGTGGGGACGAACACTGAAGCTTTCTTT.

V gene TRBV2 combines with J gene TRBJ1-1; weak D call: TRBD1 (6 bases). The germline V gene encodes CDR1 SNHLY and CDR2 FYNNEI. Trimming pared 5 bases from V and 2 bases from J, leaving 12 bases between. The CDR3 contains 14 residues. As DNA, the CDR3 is TGTGCCAGCAGTTTACAGGGTCACAACACTGAAGCTTTCTTT. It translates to CASSLQGHNTEAFF.

The CDR3 DNA sequence: TGTGCCAGCAGCGCGCAGGACAGGGGGCGGGAAAAACTGTTTTTT. Protein: CASSAQDRGREKLFF. V usage is TRBV11-2 and J usage is TRBJ1-4; 11 bases are a match to TRBD1. Germline values: CDR1 SGHAT, CDR2 FQNNGV. This CDR3 is 15 amino acids long. The J segment lost 8 bases and the V segment lost 5 bases, leaving 7 bases of the junction unmatched.

The CDR3 coding sequence is TGCGCCAGCAGCCTAACAGGCACCGGGGAGCTGTTTTTT. Its protein is CASSLTGTGELFF. The chain joins TRBV10-1 to TRBJ2-2; tentative D call: TRBD1 (5 bases). Trimming took off 6 bases at V and 4 bases at J, with 9 bases between the two ends. Germline V CDR1 and CDR2: WNHNN, SYGVQD (reference sequence). This CDR3 has 13 amino acids.

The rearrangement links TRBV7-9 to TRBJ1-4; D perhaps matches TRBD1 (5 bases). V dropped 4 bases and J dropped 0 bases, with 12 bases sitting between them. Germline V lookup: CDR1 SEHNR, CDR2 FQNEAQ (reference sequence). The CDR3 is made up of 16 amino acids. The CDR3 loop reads CASSSRDPATNEKLFF. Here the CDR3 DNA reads TGTGCCAGCAGCTCTCGGGACCCTGCAACTAATGAAAAACTGTTTTTT.

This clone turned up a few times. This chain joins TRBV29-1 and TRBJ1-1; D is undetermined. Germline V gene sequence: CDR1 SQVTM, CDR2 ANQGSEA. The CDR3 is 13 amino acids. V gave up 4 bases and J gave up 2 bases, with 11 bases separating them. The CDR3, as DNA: TGCAGCGTTGGACCTCGGACTAACACTGAAGCTTTCTTT. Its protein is CSVGPRTNTEAFF.

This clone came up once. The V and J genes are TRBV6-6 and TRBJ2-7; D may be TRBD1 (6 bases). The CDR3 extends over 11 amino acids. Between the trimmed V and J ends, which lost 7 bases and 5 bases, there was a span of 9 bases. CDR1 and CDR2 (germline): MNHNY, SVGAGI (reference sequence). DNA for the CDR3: TGTGCCAGCATGGGGGCCCACGAGCAGTACTTC. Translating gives CASMGAHEQYF.

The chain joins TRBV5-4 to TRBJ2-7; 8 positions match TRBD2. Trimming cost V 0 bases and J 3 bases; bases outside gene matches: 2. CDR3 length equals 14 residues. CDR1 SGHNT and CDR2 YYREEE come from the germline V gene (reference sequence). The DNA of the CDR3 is TGTGCCAGCAGCTTGGGGGCGGGGGGCTACGAGCAGTACTTC. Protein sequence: CASSLGAGGYEQYF.

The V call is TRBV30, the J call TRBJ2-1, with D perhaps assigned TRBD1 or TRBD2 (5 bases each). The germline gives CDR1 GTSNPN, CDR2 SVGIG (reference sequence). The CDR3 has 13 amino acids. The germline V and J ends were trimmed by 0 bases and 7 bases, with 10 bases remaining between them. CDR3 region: CAWSVGGLNEQFF. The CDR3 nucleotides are TGTGCCTGGAGTGTTGGGGGTTTAAATGAGCAGTTCTTC.

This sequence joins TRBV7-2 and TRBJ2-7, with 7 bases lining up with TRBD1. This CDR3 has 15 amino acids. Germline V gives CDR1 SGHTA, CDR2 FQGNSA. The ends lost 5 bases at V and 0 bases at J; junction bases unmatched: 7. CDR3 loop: CASSRDRDPSYEQYF. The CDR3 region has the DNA TGTGCCAGCAGCCGTGACAGGGACCCCTCCTACGAGCAGTACTTC.

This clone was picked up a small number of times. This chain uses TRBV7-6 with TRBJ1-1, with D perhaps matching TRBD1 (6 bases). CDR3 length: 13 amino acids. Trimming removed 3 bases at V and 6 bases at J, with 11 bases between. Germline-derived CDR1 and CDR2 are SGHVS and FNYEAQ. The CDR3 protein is CASSLGGGPEAFF. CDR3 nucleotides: TGTGCCAGCAGCTTGGGAGGGGGGCCTGAAGCTTTCTTT.